The following is a TCR beta chain sequence with its context. Its antigen is as yet unknown. Trimming removed 0 bases from V and 9 bases from J, with 12 bases in between. The germline CDR1 and CDR2 sequences are LGHNA and YNFKEQ. This CDR3 is 14 amino acids long. The data were produced by immunoSEQ multiplex PCR, yet TCRdb's version contains in-frame clones alone and is incomplete. The sample lists 25,000 to 35,000 clones, approximately 88% occurring once. These data are taken from a study of blood T cell dynamics during melanoma immunotherapy. The study's findings and limits: Unlike progressors, later disease-control patients had W3 repertoires gaining clonality or diversity.

This sample's time point: week 3, after first cycle of checkpoint inhibitor. Sequencing used blood, obtained from a patient treated with checkpoint blockade. The TCR originated in a human donor with melanoma. The chain carries TRBV4-2 and TRBJ2-1; maybe TRBD2 (5 bases). The DNA of the CDR3 is TGTGCCAGCAGCCAAGATTTAAGGGCGGGTGAGCAGTTCTTC. It encodes CASSQDLRAGEQFF.